This TCR beta chain is from a study of T cells in localized non-small cell lung cancer. Findings and caveats of the study: Median about 56 top-100 tumor clones were shared with paired adjacent lung. Compared with tumor, uninvolved adjacent lung displayed greater T cell clonality, ranking highest overall. Greater T cell density in blood accompanied longer overall survival.

As regards this clone: Antigen unknown.

Germline lookup yields CDR1 ENHRY and CDR2 SYGVKD. The CDR3 covers 15 residues. Trimming stripped 0 bases from V and 1 base from J, with 9 bases between. Produced via immunoSEQ multiplex PCR; TCRdb's table is partial and in-frame only. The sample shows 1,200 to 1,500 clones, 20% to 25% of them seen only once. This sequence joins TRBV10-3 and TRBJ1-1; D is uncertain. The clonotype was recovered from a woman aged 40 to 75 with stage I lung adenocarcinoma. The sequenced sample was normal lung tissue next to the tumor, obtained before any cancer treatment. The CDR3 region is CAISESSRSNTEAFF. CDR3 bases: TGTGCCATCAGTGAGTCGAGCAGATCGAACACTGAAGCTTTCTTT.